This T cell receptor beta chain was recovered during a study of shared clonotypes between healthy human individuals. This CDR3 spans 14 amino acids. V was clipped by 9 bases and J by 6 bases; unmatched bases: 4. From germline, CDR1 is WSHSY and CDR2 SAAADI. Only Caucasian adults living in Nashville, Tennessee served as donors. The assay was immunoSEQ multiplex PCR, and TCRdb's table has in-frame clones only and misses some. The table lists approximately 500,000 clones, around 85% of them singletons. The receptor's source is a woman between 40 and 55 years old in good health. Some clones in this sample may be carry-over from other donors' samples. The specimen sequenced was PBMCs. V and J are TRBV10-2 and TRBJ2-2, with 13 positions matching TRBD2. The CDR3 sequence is CASRTSGSPGELFF. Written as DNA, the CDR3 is TGCGCCAGTCGGACTAGCGGGAGTCCCGGGGAGCTGTTTTTT.